A single sample is the source of the 10 T cell receptor beta chains below, sequenced in a study of shared clonotypes between healthy human individuals. Using immunoSEQ multiplex PCR, the repertoire was profiled, and TCRdb retains in-frame clones only, with some absent. Found here are some 1.5 million clones, roughly 96% of them singletons; the top ten hold 0.95% to 1.5%. Sequences were obtained from naive CD4+ T cells sorted from blood. Described subset: CD45RA+ positively selected. All receptors derive from a man aged 25 to 40 in good health.

The chain joins TRBV5-1 to TRBJ1-5; 7 nucleotides match TRBD1. There are 13 residues in the CDR3. The J segment lost 6 bases and the V segment lost 3 bases, leaving 3 bases of the junction unmatched. The germline CDR1 and CDR2 sequences are SGHRS and YFSETQ. CDR3 in DNA: TGCGCCAGCAGCTCGACAGGGACTCAGCCCCAGCATTTT. Protein sequence: CASSSTGTQPQHF.

The chain uses TRBV28 and TRBJ2-5; 7 nucleotides agree with TRBD2. Losses at the gene ends were 2 bases for V and 4 bases for J; bases not matched to a gene: 1. This CDR3 comprises 13 residues. Germline V gives CDR1 MDHEN, CDR2 SYDVKM. The CDR3 reads CASSLGRVETQYF. CDR3 DNA: TGTGCCAGCAGTTTAGGGAGGGTAGAGACCCAGTACTTC.

The chain joins TRBV28 to TRBJ2-2; D is ambiguous. This CDR3 contains 12 residues. Trimming removed 2 bases from V and 6 bases from J, with 4 bases in between. CDR1 and CDR2 from the germline V gene are MDHEN and SYDVKM. The CDR3, as DNA: TGTGCCAGCAGTTTAGGGGCCGGGGAGCTGTTTTTT. Amino acid sequence: CASSLGAGELFF.

The chain couples TRBV19 to TRBJ2-3, with 8 bases identical to TRBD2. Germline CDR1 is LNHDA and CDR2 is SQIVND (reference sequence). Trimming took 4 bases from V and 0 from J; bases not matched to a gene: 9. The CDR3 is 17 amino acids. This CDR3 reads CASSTVGPSGSTDTQYF. In nucleotides, the CDR3 is TGTGCCAGTAGTACCGTTGGGCCTAGCGGGAGCACAGATACGCAGTATTTT.

The chain has TRBV6-1 and TRBJ1-3, with D unclear. The germline gives CDR1 MNHNS, CDR2 SASEGT. V gave up 3 bases and J gave up 4 bases, with 4 bases separating them. The CDR3 is 12 amino acids. CDR3 in amino acids: CASSDLGNTIYF. CDR3 sequence (DNA): TGTGCCAGCAGTGACCTGGGAAACACCATATATTTT.

V is TRBV19 and J is TRBJ2-7; 7 bases are a match to TRBD1. CDR1 is LNHDA and CDR2 is SQIVND in the germline V gene (reference sequence). The ends lost 3 bases at V and 6 bases at J; junction bases unmatched: 14. The CDR3 consists of 16 residues. Here the CDR3 DNA reads TGTGCCAGTAGTATTTCAGGACAGGTAAAACGAGTCGAGCAGTACTTC. Translation: CASSISGQVKRVEQYF. The full variable domain, with the rest looked up from reference TRBV19 and TRBJ2-7, is DGGITQSPKYLFRKEGQNVTLSCEQNLNHDAMYWYRQDPGQGLRLIYYSQIVNDFQKGDIAEGYSVSREKKESFPLTVTSAQKNPTAFYLCASSISGQVKRVEQYFGPGTRLTVT.

V usage is TRBV28 and J usage is TRBJ2-5; D is uncertain. Trimming removed 2 bases at V and 4 bases at J, with 11 bases between. The germline gives CDR1 MDHEN, CDR2 SYDVKM. There are 14 residues in the CDR3. CDR3 protein: CASSLGIKVETQYF. The CDR3, as DNA: TGTGCCAGCAGTTTAGGCATAAAGGTAGAGACCCAGTACTTC.

This rearrangement joins TRBV27 to TRBJ1-2, with unresolved D. Deletions cut 3 bases from V and 4 bases from J, with 9 bases between. This CDR3 has 13 amino acids. Germline CDR1 MNHEY, CDR2 SMNVEV (reference sequence). The CDR3, as DNA: TGTGCCAGCAGTTTCCAGGACGGCTATGGCTACACCTTC. Protein product: CASSFQDGYGYTF.

Written as DNA, the CDR3 is TGTGCCAGCATCCCTCGCGCGGGACAGGGAGGGAATGAGCAGTTCTTC. It translates to CASIPRAGQGGNEQFF. V and J are TRBV5-4 and TRBJ2-1, with 9 bases lining up with TRBD1. The CDR3 is 16 residues long. Trimming at V came to 6 bases and at J to 7 bases, leaving 14 bases not matched to a gene. CDR1 is SGHNT and CDR2 is YYREEE in the germline V gene (reference sequence).

The chain links TRBV28 to TRBJ1-5; unclear D gene. CDR1 MDHEN and CDR2 SYDVKM come from the germline V gene. This CDR3 is built from 13 residues. V gave up 4 bases and J gave up 5 bases, with 9 bases separating them. The CDR3 bases are TGTGCCAGCAGTTCCATAACCGATCAGCCCCAGCATTTT. Amino acid sequence: CASSSITDQPQHF.